These T cell receptor beta chains were read from a single sample in a study of graft-versus-host responses after intestinal transplantation. Using immunoSEQ multiplex PCR, the repertoire was profiled, and TCRdb retains in-frame clones only, with some absent. The sample yields 35,000 to 50,000 clones, about 93% seen once. No antigens are known for them. The sample here was unstimulated CD8+ T cells sorted from spleen or lymph node cells, taken before transplant. All receptors come from a human donor who was the organ donor for an intestinal transplant. CDR3s include the opening cysteine and the closing phenylalanine or tryptophan. The D gene is left open where the match is weak. Clone sizes are given selectively: once, few, many, or a class where the clone is expanded.

j_call: TRBJ2-3; v_call: TRBV28; cdr3_length: 15; clone_size: -; d_call: TRBD1; cdr3_aa: CASSRQGDRTDTQYF; cdr3_nt: TGTGCCAGCAGCCGACAGGGGGATCGCACAGATACGCAGTATTTT
j_call: TRBJ2-7; v_call: TRBV9; cdr3_length: 14; clone_size: -; d_call: TRBD1; cdr3_aa: CASSVGDRAYEQYF; cdr3_nt: TGTGCCAGCAGCGTAGGGGACAGGGCCTACGAGCAGTACTTC
j_call: TRBJ1-3; v_call: TRBV7-9; cdr3_length: 15; clone_size: few; d_call: -; cdr3_aa: CASSIRDGSGNTIYF; cdr3_nt: TGTGCCAGCAGCATCAGGGACGGTAGTGGAAACACCATATATTTT
j_call: TRBJ2-1; v_call: TRBV4-2; cdr3_length: 16; clone_size: -; d_call: -; cdr3_aa: CASSQEKEKVSREQFF; cdr3_nt: TGTGCCAGCAGCCAAGAAAAGGAGAAGGTGTCTCGTGAGCAGTTCTTC
j_call: TRBJ2-7; v_call: TRBV28; cdr3_length: 14; clone_size: -; d_call: -; cdr3_aa: CASSPEWGSYEQYF; cdr3_nt: TGTGCCAGCAGTCCCGAATGGGGAAGCTACGAGCAGTACTTC
j_call: TRBJ2-7; v_call: TRBV9; cdr3_length: 14; clone_size: -; d_call: -; cdr3_aa: CASSEGGTSYEQYF; cdr3_nt: TGTGCCAGCAGCGAGGGCGGGACCTCCTACGAGCAGTACTTC
j_call: TRBJ2-7; v_call: TRBV9; cdr3_length: 15; clone_size: -; d_call: -; cdr3_aa: CASSVAAGEGYEQYF; cdr3_nt: TGTGCCAGCAGCGTAGCTGCAGGGGAGGGCTACGAGCAGTACTTC
j_call: TRBJ2-7; v_call: TRBV10-3; cdr3_length: 17; clone_size: -; d_call: TRBD2; cdr3_aa: CAISDPYPTSGAYEQYF; cdr3_nt: TGTGCCATCAGTGACCCTTACCCGACTAGCGGAGCCTACGAGCAGTACTTC
j_call: TRBJ2-1; v_call: TRBV4-3; cdr3_length: 17; clone_size: -; d_call: TRBD2; cdr3_aa: CASSQDPGGRAWDEQFF; cdr3_nt: TGCGCCAGCAGCCAAGATCCGGGGGGGAGGGCCTGGGATGAGCAGTTCTTC
j_call: TRBJ2-3; v_call: TRBV7-3; cdr3_length: 16; clone_size: -; d_call: -; cdr3_aa: CASSLNSRSLGDTQYF; cdr3_nt: TGTGCCAGCAGCTTAAATAGCAGGAGCCTAGGAGATACGCAGTATTTT
j_call: TRBJ1-1; v_call: TRBV7-6; cdr3_length: 13; clone_size: -; d_call: -; cdr3_aa: CASSPRGNTEAFF; cdr3_nt: TGTGCCAGCAGCCCCAGAGGGAACACTGAAGCTTTCTTT
j_call: TRBJ2-7; v_call: TRBV6-6; cdr3_length: 14; clone_size: -; d_call: TRBD2; cdr3_aa: CASGSLAGEYEQYF; cdr3_nt: TGTGCCAGCGGCTCACTAGCGGGAGAATACGAGCAGTACTTC